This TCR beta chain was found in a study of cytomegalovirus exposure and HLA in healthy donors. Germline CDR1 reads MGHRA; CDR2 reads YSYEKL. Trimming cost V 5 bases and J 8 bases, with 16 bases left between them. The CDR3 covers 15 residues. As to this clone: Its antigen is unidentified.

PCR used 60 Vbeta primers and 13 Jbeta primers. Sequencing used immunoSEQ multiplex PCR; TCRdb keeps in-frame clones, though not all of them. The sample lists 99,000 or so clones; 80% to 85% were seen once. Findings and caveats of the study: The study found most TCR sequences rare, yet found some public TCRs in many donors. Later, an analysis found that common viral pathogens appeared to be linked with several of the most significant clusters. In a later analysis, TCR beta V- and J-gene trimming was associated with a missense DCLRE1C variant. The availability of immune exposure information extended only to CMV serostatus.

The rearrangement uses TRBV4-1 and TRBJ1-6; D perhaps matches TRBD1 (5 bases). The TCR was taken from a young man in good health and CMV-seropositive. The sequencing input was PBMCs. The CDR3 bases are TGCGCCAGCAGCTCCGAAGGGCAGGGTGATTCACCCCTCCACTTT. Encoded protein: CASSSEGQGDSPLHF.